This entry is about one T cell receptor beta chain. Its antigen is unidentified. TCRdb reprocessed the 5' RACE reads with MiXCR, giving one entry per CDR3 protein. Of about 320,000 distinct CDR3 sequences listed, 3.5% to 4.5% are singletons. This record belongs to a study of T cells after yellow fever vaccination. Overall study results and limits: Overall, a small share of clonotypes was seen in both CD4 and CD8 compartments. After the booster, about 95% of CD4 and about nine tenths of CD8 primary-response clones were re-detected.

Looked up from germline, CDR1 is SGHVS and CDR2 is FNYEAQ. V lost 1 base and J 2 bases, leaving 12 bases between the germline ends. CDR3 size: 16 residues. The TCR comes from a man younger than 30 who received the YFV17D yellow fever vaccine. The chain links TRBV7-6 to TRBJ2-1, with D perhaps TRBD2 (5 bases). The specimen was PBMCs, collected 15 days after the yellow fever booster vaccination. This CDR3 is CASSLGALVPYNEQFF. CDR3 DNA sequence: TGTGCCAGCAGCTTAGGTGCACTAGTCCCCTACAATGAGCAGTTCTTC.